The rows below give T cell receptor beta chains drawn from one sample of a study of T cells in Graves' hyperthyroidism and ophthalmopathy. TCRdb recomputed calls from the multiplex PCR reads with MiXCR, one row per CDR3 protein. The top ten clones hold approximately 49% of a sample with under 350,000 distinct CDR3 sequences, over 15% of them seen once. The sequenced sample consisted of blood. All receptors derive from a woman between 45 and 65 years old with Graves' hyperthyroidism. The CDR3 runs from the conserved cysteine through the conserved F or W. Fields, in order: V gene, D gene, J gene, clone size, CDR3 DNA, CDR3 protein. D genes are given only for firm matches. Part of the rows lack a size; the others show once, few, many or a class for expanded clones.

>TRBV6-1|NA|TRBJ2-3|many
TGTGCCAGCGGGCGACTCCCATCGGCAGATACGCAGTATTTT
CASGRLPSADTQYF
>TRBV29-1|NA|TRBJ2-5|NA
TGCAGCGTTGAAGTCGGTCAGGGAGGTCTTCGACAAGAGACCCAGTACTTC
CSVEVGQGGLRQETQYF
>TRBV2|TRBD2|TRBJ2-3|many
TGTGCCAGCAGCAGGAAACTAGCGGGGGGGTCAGATACGCAGTATTTT
CASSRKLAGGSDTQYF
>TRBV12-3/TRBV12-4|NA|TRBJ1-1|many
TGTGCCAGCAGTCCCGAGAGGGAGAGAAGTGCTTTCTTT
CASSPERERSAFF
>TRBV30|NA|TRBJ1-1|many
TGTGCCTGGAGTGTACCCGGGGGCACTGAAGCTTTCTTT
CAWSVPGGTEAFF
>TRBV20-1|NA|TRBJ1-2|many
TGCAGTGCTCTGCCGGTGGATGGCTACACCTTC
CSALPVDGYTF
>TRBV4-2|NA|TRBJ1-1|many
TGTGCCAGCAGCCAAGGGACGGTCACTGAAGCTTTCTTT
CASSQGTVTEAFF
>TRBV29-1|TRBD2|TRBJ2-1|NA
TGCAGCGTTGGGGGTCCCGGGACTAGCGGGAGAATCTATGAGCAGTTCTTC
CSVGGPGTSGRIYEQFF
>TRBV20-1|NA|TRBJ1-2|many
TGCAGTGCTAAGGACAGCCGAGGATACTATGGCTACACCTTC
CSAKDSRGYYGYTF
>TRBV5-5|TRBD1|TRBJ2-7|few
TGTGCCAGCAGCCTGGGACAGGGTTTCGAGCAGTACTTC
CASSLGQGFEQYF
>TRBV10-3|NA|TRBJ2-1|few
TGTGCCATCAGTGGAGGCAGCTCCTACAATGAGCAGTTCTTC
CAISGGSSYNEQFF
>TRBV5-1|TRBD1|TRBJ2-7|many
TGCGCCAGCAGCCCTCTCCAGACAGGGAGCTCCTACGAGCAGTACTTC
CASSPLQTGSSYEQYF
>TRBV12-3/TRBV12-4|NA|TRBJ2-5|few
TGTGCCAGCAGTTTAAGCCGGGCAGGGCCCCAAGAGACCCAGTACTTC
CASSLSRAGPQETQYF
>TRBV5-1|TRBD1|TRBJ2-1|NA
TGCGCCAGCAGCTTGTCGGGACAGGGGGCGCGATCAAGTGAGCAGTTCTTC
CASSLSGQGARSSEQFF
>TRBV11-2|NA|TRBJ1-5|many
TGTGCCAGCAGCTTTTCCGGGACCGAGAATCAGCCCCAGCATTTT
CASSFSGTENQPQHF
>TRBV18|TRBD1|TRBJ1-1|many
TGTGCCAGCTCACCGCCGGGACAGGTCGCTTTCTTT
CASSPPGQVAFF
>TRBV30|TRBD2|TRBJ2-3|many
TGTGCCTGGAGTGTCCTAGCGGGGGCCACGCCAGATACGCAGTATTTT
CAWSVLAGATPDTQYF
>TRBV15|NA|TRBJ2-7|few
TGTGCCACCAGCAGAGACAAGGGAGTGGACGAGCAGTACTTC
CATSRDKGVDEQYF
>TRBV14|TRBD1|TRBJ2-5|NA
TGTGCCAGCAGCCAAGATGGGACAGGGACGACAGAGACCCAGTACTTC
CASSQDGTGTTETQYF
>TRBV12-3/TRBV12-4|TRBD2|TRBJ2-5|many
TGTGCCAGCAGTTTATCCGCTAGCGGCCAAGAGACCCAGTACTTC
CASSLSASGQETQYF
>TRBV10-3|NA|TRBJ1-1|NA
TGTGCCATCAGTGGGGCGGGGAACACTGAAGCTTTCTTT
CAISGAGNTEAFF
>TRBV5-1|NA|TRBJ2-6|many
TGCGCCAGCAGCTTGGCACCCGGGGCCAACGTCCTGACTTTC
CASSLAPGANVLTF
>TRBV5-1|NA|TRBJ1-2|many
TGCGCCAGCAGCTTACAGGCTAACTATGGCTACACCTTC
CASSLQANYGYTF
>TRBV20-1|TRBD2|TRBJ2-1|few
TGCAGTGCTTGGACTAGCGGGAGGGCCGGGGCGGATGAGCAGTTCTTC
CSAWTSGRAGADEQFF
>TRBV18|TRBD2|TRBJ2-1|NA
TGTGCCAGCTCACCCCAGCGGGAGTACAATGAGCAGTTCTTC
CASSPQREYNEQFF
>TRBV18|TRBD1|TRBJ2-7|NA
TGTGCCAGCTCACCGGGACAGCGAGACTCCTACGAGCAGTACTTC
CASSPGQRDSYEQYF
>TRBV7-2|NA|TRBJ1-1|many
TGTGCCAGCAGCTTAGGATCGGGACTCACAATAAAAGCTTTCTTT
CASSLGSGLTIKAFF
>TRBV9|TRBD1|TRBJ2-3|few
TGTGCCAGCAGCGCAACCCCGGGACAGGGGGCGGCAGATACGCAGTATTTT
CASSATPGQGAADTQYF
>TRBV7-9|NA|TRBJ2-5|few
TGTGCCAGCAGCCCCTCCCATGGGGTCGGGGTAGCAGGGCAAGAGACCCAGTACTTC
CASSPSHGVGVAGQETQYF
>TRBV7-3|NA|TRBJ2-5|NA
TGTGCCAGCAGCCACGGGGCCATTCTAGAGACCCAGTACTTC
CASSHGAILETQYF
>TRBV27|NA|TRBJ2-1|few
TGTGCCAGCAAGGGGGAGGCCTATACAATTGAGCAGTTCTTC
CASKGEAYTIEQFF
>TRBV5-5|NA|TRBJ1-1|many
TGTGCCAGCAGAACACTGGAGGCGAACACTGAAGCTTTCTTT
CASRTLEANTEAFF
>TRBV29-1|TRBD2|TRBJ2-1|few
TGCAGCCCAGAGAGGGACTACCTTTGGAATGAGCAGTTCTTC
CSPERDYLWNEQFF
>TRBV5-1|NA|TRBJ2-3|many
TGCGCCAGCAGCGTGACAGGTTCGGATACGCAGTATTTT
CASSVTGSDTQYF
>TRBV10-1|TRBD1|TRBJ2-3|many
TGCGCCAGCAGTACAGGGGACGCAGGCACAGATACGCAGTATTTT
CASSTGDAGTDTQYF
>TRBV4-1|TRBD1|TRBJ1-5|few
TGCGCCAGCAGCCAAGGAGGGGGCATGGACAATCAGCCCCAGCATTTT
CASSQGGGMDNQPQHF
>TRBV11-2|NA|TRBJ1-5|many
TGTGCCAGCAGCTTAGATACCAATCAGCCCCAGCATTTT
CASSLDTNQPQHF
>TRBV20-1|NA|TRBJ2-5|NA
TGCAGTGCTTTGCCGGATCTCGAGACCCAGTACTTC
CSALPDLETQYF
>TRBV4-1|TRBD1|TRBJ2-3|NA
TGCGCCAGCAGCCAAGATTTAAGGGACAGGGGGCCGTATACGCAGTATTTT
CASSQDLRDRGPYTQYF
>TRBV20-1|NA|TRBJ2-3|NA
TGCAGTGCTACTGGGGTCTCCACAGATACGCAGTATTTT
CSATGVSTDTQYF
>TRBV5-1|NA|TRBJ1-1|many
TGCGCCAGCAGCAAGGACAGAAACACTGAAGCTTTCTTT
CASSKDRNTEAFF
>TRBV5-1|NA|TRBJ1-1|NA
TGTGCCAGCAGAGGGGCACCGCCGAACACTGAAGCTTTCTTT
CASRGAPPNTEAFF
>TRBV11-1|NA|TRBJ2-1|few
TGTGCCAGCAGCCCGGAAGAGGATGAGCAGTTCTTC
CASSPEEDEQFF
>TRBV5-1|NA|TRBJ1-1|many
TGCGCCAGCAGCTTGGCCGCAGACACTATTCTTTCGGACACTGAAGCTTTCTTT
CASSLAADTILSDTEAFF
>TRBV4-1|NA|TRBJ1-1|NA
TGCGCCAGCAGCCAAGGACAGGTTACGGACGCTTTCTTT
CASSQGQVTDAFF
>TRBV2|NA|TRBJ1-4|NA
TGTGCCAGCAGTCGCCAAGCTAATGAAAAACTGTTTTTT
CASSRQANEKLFF
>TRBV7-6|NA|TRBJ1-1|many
TGTGCCAGCAGCGCTTCTCAGAACACTGAAGCTTTCTTT
CASSASQNTEAFF
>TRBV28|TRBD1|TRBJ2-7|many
TGTGCCAGCAGCCCTCGGGACAGGGGAGGCGAGCAGTACTTC
CASSPRDRGGEQYF
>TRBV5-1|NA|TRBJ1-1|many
TGCGCCAGCAGCTGGGCCGAGGGGTTGAACACTGAAGCTTTCTTT
CASSWAEGLNTEAFF
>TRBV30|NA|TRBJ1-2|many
TGTGCCTGGAGTGTATCCCCGACCTCCGCCTACACCTTC
CAWSVSPTSAYTF
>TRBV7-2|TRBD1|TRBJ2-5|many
TGTGCCAGCAAGGTACAGGGGGCAGAGACCCAGTACTTC
CASKVQGAETQYF
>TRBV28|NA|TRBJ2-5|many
TGTGCCAGCAGTTTAGACTGGGGCCAAGAGACCCAGTACTTC
CASSLDWGQETQYF
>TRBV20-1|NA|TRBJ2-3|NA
TGCAGTGCTAGATCTAGTAGGAGCACAGATACGCAGTATTTT
CSARSSRSTDTQYF
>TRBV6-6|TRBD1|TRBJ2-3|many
TGTGCCAGCAGTTACTCTTGGACAGGGTGGCTTACAGATACGCAGTATTTT
CASSYSWTGWLTDTQYF
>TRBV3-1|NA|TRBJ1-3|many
TGTGCCAGCAGCCAATGGGTTCTAGGCTCTGGAAACACCATATATTTT
CASSQWVLGSGNTIYF
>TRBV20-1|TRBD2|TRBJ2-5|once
TGCAGTGCTGGAGACTTCCCGGGACTAGCGGGGGGACAAGAGACCCAGTACTTC
CSAGDFPGLAGGQETQYF
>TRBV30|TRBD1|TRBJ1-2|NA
TGTGCCGGGCCCTCGGGACAGTCTAACTATGGCTACACCTTC
CAGPSGQSNYGYTF